This T cell receptor beta chain was sequenced in a study of regulatory T cells in long-lasting Graves disease. The junction had 8 bases not matched to a gene; V was cut back by 8 bases and J by 4 bases. The CDR3 has 13 amino acids. CDR1 and CDR2 from the germline V gene are KGHSH and LQKENI. This clonotype was recorded at least ten times. Its cognate antigen is unknown. In building TCR beta libraries, iRepertoire HTBI primers were used together with Arm-PCR of CDR3 regions. TCRdb reprocessed the multiplex PCR reads with MiXCR, giving one entry per CDR3 protein. The sample records 550,000 to 650,000 distinct CDR3 sequences, more than 15% being singletons. Study outcomes and limitations: There was favoring of TRBV28, TRBJ1-2 and TRBJ2-5 in persistent disease. Persistent Graves' patients showed reduced TCR diversity versus newly diagnosed patients.

Time point denoted: newly diagnosed GD, antithyroid drugs for less than 3 months. PBMC RNA served as the TCR library source. These same records also appear under a second study, on T cells in Graves' hyperthyroidism and ophthalmopathy. This second report adds: It was considered stable Graves' hyperthyroidism when ophthalmopathy did not progress within 18 months. Blood also held most thyroid clonotypes expanded beyond 0.001.

The clonotype was recovered from a man in his late teens or twenties with Graves disease. This sequence joins TRBV18 and TRBJ2-7; 7 nucleotides agree with TRBD2. The sample here was peripheral blood mononuclear cells (PBMCs), taken at new diagnosis, from a patient treated with antithyroid drugs. As DNA, the CDR3 is TGTGCCAGCAGCCCAGCGGGAACTTACGAGCAGTACTTC. Protein sequence: CASSPAGTYEQYF.